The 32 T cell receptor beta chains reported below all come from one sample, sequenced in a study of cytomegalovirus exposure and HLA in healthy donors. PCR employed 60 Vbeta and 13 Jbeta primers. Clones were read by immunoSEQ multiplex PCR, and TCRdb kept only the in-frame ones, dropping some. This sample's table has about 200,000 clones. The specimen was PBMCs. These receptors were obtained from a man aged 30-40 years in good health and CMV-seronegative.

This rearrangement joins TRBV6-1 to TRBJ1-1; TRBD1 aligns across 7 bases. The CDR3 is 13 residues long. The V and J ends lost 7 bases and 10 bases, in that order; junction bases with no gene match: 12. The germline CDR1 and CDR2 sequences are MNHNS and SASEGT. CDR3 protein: CASTQSDRVGAFF. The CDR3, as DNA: TGTGCCAGCACTCAGAGCGACAGGGTAGGAGCTTTCTTT.

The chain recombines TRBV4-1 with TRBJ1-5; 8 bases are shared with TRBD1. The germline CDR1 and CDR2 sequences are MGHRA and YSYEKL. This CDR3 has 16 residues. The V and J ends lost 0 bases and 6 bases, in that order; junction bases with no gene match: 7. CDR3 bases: TGCGCCAGCAGCCAAGAACCAGGGGGCTACGGTCAGCCCCAGCATTTT. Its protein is CASSQEPGGYGQPQHF.

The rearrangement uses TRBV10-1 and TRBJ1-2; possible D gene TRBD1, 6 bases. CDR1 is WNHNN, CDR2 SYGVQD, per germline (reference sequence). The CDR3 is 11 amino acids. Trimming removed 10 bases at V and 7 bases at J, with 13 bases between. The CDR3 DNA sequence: TGCGCCACCCAGGGACAAGGTGGCTACACCTTC. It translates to CATQGQGGYTF.

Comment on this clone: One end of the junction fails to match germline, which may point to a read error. The CDR3 sequence: CTSSLDRGLGYTF. The CDR3, as DNA: TGTACCAGCAGTTTGGACAGGGGGCTTGGCTACACCTTC. J is TRBJ1-2 and V is TRBV27; 11 bases are a match to TRBD1. The CDR3 covers 13 residues. Germline V gene data show CDR1 as MNHEY and CDR2 as SMNVEV (reference sequence).

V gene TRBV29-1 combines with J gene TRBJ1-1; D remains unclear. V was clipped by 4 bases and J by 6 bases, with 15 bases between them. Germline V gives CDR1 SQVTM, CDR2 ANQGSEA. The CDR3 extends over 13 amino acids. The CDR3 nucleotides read TGCAGCGTTGTTGTGTCCAGATGGTCTGAAGCTTTCTTT. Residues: CSVVVSRWSEAFF.

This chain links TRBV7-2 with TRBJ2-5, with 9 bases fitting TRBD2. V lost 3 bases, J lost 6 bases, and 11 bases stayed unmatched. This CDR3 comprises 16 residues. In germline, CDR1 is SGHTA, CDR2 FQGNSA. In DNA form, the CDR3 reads TGTGCCAGCAGCTTCTTAGCGGGAGCTGGGGGGAAGACCCAGTACTTC. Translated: CASSFLAGAGGKTQYF.

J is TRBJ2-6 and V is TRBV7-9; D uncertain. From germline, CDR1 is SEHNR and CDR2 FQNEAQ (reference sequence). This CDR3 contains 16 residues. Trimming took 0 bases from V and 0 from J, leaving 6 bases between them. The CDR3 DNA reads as TGTGCCAGCAGCTTAGCATCCGTCTCTGGGGCCAACGTCCTGACTTTC. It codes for CASSLASVSGANVLTF.

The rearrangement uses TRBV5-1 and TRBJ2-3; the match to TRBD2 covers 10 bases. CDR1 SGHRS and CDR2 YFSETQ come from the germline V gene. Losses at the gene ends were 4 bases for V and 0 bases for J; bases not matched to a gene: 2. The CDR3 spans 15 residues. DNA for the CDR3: TGCGCCAGCAGCCAGACTAGCGGGAGCACAGATACGCAGTATTTT. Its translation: CASSQTSGSTDTQYF.

The DNA for the CDR3 is TGTGCCAGCAGTTACCCTGCGGGGACAGGGAAAGGCGAGCAGTACTTC. Translated: CASSYPAGTGKGEQYF. The genes are TRBV6-5 and TRBJ2-7; 9 bases map to TRBD1. Germline loops: CDR1 MNHEY, CDR2 SVGAGI. The ends lost 2 bases at V and 6 bases at J; junction bases unmatched: 11. The CDR3 has 16 amino acids.

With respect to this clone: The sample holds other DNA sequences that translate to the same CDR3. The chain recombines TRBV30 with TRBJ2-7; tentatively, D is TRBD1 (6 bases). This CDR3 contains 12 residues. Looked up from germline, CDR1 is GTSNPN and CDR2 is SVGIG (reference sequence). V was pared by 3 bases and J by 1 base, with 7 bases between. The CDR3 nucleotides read TGTGCCTGGAGCACAGGGTCCTACGAGCAGTACTTC. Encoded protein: CAWSTGSYEQYF.

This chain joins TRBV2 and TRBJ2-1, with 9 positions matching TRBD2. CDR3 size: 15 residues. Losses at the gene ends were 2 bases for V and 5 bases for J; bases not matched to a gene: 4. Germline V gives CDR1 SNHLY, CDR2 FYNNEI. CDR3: CASSEWLAGNNEQFF. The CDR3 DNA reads TGTGCCAGCAGTGAATGGCTAGCGGGGAACAATGAGCAGTTCTTC.

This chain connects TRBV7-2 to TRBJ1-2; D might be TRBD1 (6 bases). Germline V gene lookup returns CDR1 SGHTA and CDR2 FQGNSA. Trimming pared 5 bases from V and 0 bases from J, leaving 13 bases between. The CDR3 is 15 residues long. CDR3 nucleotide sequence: TGTGCCAGCAGCCTTAGGACAGACGCTAACTATGGCTACACCTTC. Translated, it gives CASSLRTDANYGYTF.

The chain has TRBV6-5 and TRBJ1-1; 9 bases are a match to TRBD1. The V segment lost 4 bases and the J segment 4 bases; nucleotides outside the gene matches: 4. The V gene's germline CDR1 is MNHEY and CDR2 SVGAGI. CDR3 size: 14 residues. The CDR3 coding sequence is TGTGCCAGCAGTTCGACAGGGGGATCCACTGAAGCTTTCTTT. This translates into CASSSTGGSTEAFF.

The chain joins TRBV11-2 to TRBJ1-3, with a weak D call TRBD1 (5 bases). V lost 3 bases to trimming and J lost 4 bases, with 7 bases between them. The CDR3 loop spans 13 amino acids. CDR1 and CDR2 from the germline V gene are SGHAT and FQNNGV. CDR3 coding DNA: TGTGCCAGCAGCTTGCCAGGGGGAAACACCATATATTTT. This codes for CASSLPGGNTIYF.

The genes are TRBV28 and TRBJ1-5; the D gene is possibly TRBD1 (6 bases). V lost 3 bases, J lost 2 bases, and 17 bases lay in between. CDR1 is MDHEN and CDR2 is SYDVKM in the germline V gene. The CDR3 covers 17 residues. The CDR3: CASSFPRTVRGNQPQHF. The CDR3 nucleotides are TGTGCCAGCAGTTTCCCCCGGACAGTAAGGGGCAATCAGCCCCAGCATTTT. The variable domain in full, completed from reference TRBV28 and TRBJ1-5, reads DVKVTQSSRYLVKRTGEKVFLECVQDMDHENMFWYRQDPGLGLRLIYFSYDVKMKEKGDIPEGYSVSREKKERFSLILESASTNQTSMYLCASSFPRTVRGNQPQHFGDGTRLSIL.

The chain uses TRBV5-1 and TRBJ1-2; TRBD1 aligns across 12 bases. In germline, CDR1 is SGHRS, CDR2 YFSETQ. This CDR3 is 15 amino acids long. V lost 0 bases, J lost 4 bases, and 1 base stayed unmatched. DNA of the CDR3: TGCGCCAGCAGCTTGGGGGACAGGGGGCCCTATGGCTACACCTTC. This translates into CASSLGDRGPYGYTF.

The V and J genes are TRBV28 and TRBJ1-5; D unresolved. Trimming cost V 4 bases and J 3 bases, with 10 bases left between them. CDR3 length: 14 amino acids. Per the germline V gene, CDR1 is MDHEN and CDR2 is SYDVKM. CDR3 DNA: TGTGCCAGCAGTTCTCAGGCGTCCAATCAGCCCCAGCATTTT. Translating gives CASSSQASNQPQHF. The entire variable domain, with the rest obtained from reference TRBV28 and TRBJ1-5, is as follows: DVKVTQSSRYLVKRTGEKVFLECVQDMDHENMFWYRQDPGLGLRLIYFSYDVKMKEKGDIPEGYSVSREKKERFSLILESASTNQTSMYLCASSSQASNQPQHFGDGTRLSIL.

CDR3 residues: CASSEQGIMGDTQYF. The CDR3 DNA follows: TGTGCCAGCAGTGAGCAGGGCATAATGGGGGATACGCAGTATTTT. J is TRBJ2-3 and V is TRBV2; D is possibly TRBD1 (5 bases). The V gene's germline CDR1 is SNHLY and CDR2 FYNNEI. V was cut by 3 bases and J by 6 bases, with 16 bases left in between. This CDR3 region has 15 residues.

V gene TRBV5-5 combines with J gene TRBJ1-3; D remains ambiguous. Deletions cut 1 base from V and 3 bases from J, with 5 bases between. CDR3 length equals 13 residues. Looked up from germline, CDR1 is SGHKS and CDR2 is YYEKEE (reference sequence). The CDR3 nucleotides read TGTGCCAGCAGCTTGTCAGTTGGAAACACCATATATTTT. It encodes CASSLSVGNTIYF.

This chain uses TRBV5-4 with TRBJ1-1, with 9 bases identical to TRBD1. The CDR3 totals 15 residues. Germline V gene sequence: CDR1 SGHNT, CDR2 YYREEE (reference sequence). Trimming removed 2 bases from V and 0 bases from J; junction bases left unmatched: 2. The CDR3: CASSFWTGVNTEAFF. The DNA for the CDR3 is TGTGCCAGCAGCTTCTGGACAGGGGTGAACACTGAAGCTTTCTTT.

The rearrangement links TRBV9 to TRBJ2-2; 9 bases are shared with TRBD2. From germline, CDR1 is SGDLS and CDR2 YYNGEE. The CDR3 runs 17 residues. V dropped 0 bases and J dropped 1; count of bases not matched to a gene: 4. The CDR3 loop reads CASSVEGGGGNTGELFF. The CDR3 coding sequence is TGTGCCAGCAGCGTAGAAGGCGGGGGGGGGAACACCGGGGAGCTGTTTTTT.

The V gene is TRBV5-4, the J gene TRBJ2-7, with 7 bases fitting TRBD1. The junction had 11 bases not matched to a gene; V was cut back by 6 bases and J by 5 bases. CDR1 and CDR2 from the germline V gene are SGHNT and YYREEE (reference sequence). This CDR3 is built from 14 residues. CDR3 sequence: CASTRGQALNEQYF. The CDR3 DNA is TGTGCCAGCACCCGTGGACAGGCCTTAAACGAGCAGTACTTC.

The CDR3 is CASSDRDRGTEAFF. The CDR3 DNA reads as TGTGCCAGCAGTGACCGGGACAGGGGCACTGAAGCTTTCTTT. J is TRBJ1-1 and V is TRBV25-1; 10 bases map to TRBD1. V shed 3 bases and J 4 bases; nucleotides not matched to a gene: 2. The CDR3 sequence is 14 residues long. CDR1 is MGHDK and CDR2 is SYGVNS in the germline V gene.

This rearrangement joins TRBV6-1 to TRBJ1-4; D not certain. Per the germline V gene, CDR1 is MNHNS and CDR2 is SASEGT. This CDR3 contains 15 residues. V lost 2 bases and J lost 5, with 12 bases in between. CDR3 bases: TGTGCCAGCAGTGAAAACCGAGGAATAAATGAAAAACTGTTTTTT. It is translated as CASSENRGINEKLFF.

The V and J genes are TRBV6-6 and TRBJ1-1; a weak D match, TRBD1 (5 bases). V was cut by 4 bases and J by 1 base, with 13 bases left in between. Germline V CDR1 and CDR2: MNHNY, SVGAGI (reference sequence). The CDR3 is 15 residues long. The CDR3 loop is CASSWDGGRNTEAFF. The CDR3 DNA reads TGTGCCAGCAGTTGGGACGGGGGAAGGAACACTGAAGCTTTCTTT.

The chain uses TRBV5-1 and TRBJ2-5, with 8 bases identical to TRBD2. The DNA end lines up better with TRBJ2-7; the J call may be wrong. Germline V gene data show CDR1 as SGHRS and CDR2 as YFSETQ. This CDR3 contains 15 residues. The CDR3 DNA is TGCGCCAGCAGCTTGCAGGACGGGAGGGTCTCCGAGCAGTACTTC. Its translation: CASSLQDGRVSEQYF.

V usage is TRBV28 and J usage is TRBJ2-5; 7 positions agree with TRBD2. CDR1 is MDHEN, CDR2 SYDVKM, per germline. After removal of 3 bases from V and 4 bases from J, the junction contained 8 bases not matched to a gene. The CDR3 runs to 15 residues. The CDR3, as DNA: TGTGCCAGCAGTTTGTGGCGGGGGAGAGCAGAGACCCAGTACTTC. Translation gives CASSLWRGRAETQYF.

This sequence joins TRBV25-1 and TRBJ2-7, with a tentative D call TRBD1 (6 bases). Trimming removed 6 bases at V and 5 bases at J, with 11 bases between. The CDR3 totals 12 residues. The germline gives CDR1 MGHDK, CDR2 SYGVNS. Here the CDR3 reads CASRQGVNEQYF. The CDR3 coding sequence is TGTGCCAGCAGACAGGGAGTAAACGAGCAGTACTTC.

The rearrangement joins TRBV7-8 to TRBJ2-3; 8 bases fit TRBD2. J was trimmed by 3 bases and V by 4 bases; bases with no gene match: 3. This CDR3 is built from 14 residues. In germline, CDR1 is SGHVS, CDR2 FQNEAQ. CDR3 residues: CASSWTSSTDTQYF. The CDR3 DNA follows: TGTGCCAGCAGCTGGACTAGCAGTACAGATACGCAGTATTTT.

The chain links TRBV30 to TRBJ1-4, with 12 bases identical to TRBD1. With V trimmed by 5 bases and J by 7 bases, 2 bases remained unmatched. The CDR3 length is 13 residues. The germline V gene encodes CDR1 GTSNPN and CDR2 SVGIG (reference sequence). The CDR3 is CAWGTGGIEKLFF. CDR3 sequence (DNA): TGTGCCTGGGGGACAGGGGGCATTGAAAAACTGTTTTTT.

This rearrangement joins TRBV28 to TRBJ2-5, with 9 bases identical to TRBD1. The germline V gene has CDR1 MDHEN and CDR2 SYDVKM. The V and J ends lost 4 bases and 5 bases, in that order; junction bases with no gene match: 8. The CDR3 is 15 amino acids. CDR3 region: CASSSIGQGLETQYF. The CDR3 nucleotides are TGTGCCAGCAGTTCCATAGGACAGGGGTTGGAGACCCAGTACTTC.

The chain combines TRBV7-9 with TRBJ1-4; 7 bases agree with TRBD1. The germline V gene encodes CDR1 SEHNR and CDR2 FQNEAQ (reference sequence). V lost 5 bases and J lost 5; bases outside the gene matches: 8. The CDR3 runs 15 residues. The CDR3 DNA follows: TGTGCCAGCAGCCCAAGGGCAGGGGGAAATGAAAAACTGTTTTTT. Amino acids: CASSPRAGGNEKLFF.